The clone carrying this TCR beta chain is medium-sized. Its antigen is unidentified. The CDR3 covers 13 residues. Germline lookup yields CDR1 SEHNR and CDR2 FQNEAQ (reference sequence). V was shortened by 1 base and J by 5 bases, with 8 bases between the two germline ends. Treatment here: approximately 11-day PBMC culture with coronavirus spike peptide pools or control peptides (ViraFEST assay). First, ViraFEST expanded antigen-specific T cells with peptide pools, and next it sequenced the TCRs. Researchers used the Oncomine TCR Beta short-read assay to sequence DNA from cultured CD4+ T cells. Investigators isolated genomic DNA from cultured CD4+ T cells. TCRdb re-analysed the PCR reads in MiXCR, keeping a single row per CDR3 protein. The profile covers 20,000 to 25,000 distinct CDR3 sequences, with roughly 44% appearing a single time and over 15% taken by the ten largest. The data are from a study of vaccination and CD4 T cells after COVID-19.

Study results and caveats: SARS-CoV-2-reactive clonotype medians increased from around 21 to 38, not significantly.

The chain combines TRBV7-9 with TRBJ1-2, with D possibly matching TRBD1 (5 bases). The TCR comes from a human donor who received a COVID-19 vaccine. The sample consisted of CD4+ T cells from blood, cultured in vitro, taken before SARS-CoV-2 vaccination. CDR3 region: CASSLGQTYGYTF. The CDR3 bases are TGTGCCAGCAGCTTAGGACAGACGTATGGCTACACCTTC.